Each of the 12 T cell receptor beta chains below was sequenced from the same sample in a study of control samples from healthy donors and cancer patients. Some clones are missing from TCRdb's copy, which holds only in-frame ones; the method was immunoSEQ multiplex PCR. The repertoire holds over 100,000 clones, with roughly 92% as singletons. The material sequenced was blood. Receptors were obtained from a man between 18 and 29 years old in good health.

This chain joins TRBV25-1 and TRBJ1-3, with TRBD1 as a possible D gene (5 bases). V lost 3 bases and J lost 4, with 13 bases in between. The CDR3 contains 15 residues. Germline V CDR1 and CDR2: MGHDK, SYGVNS. The CDR3 coding sequence is TGTGCCAGCAGTGACCCCGGGGAGGGGGGAAACACCATATATTTT. As protein: CASSDPGEGGNTIYF.

This rearrangement joins TRBV27 to TRBJ2-6; tentative D call: TRBD2 (6 bases). V was pared by 3 bases and J by 9 bases, with 12 bases between. Per the germline V gene, CDR1 is MNHEY and CDR2 is SMNVEV (reference sequence). This CDR3 contains 14 residues. The CDR3 reads CASSLSGSVNVLTF. Here the CDR3 DNA reads TGTGCCAGCAGTTTGAGCGGGTCGGTCAACGTCCTGACTTTC.

The chain joins TRBV7-9 to TRBJ2-7, with D possibly being TRBD2 (6 bases). The V end lost 5 bases, the J end lost 5 bases, and 22 bases lay between the germline ends. In germline, CDR1 is SEHNR, CDR2 FQNEAQ (reference sequence). The CDR3 is made up of 16 amino acids. The CDR3 DNA reads as TGTGCCAGCAGCCTCCTCGAAGGGGTAGCGGTCCACGAGCAGTACTTC. Protein product: CASSLLEGVAVHEQYF.

This clone has a handful of counts. The rearrangement uses TRBV7-9 and TRBJ2-7; D gene unclear. V lost 3 bases and J 6 bases, leaving 9 bases between the germline ends. This CDR3 region has 12 residues. Germline-derived CDR1 and CDR2 are SEHNR and FQNEAQ (reference sequence). The CDR3 sequence is CASSFDISEQYF. In DNA, the CDR3 is TGTGCCAGCAGCTTCGACATTTCCGAGCAGTACTTC.

Concerning this clone itself: One end of the junction is discordant with germline, which a read error may explain. The genes are TRBV27 and TRBJ1-5; the D is unclear. The CDR3 runs to 12 residues. CDR1 is MNHEY and CDR2 is SMNVEV in the germline V gene (reference sequence). CDR3 in amino acids: CASSSRNSRWLF. CDR3 nucleotides: TGTGCCAGCAGTTCTCGAAATTCACGTTGGCTTTTT.

J is TRBJ2-1 and V is TRBV7-9; TRBD2 aligns across 9 bases. J gave up 2 bases and V 10 bases, and 12 bases lay outside the gene matches. The CDR3 totals 16 residues. Germline values: CDR1 SEHNR, CDR2 FQNEAQ (reference sequence). The DNA for the CDR3 is TGTGCCACCCCCGGGCTAGCGGGGTCGGCCTACAATGAGCAGTTCTTC. This gives the protein CATPGLAGSAYNEQFF.

This chain uses TRBV10-3 with TRBJ1-6; D perhaps matches TRBD1 (5 bases). Trimming shortened V by 0 bases and J by 7 bases, and 19 bases separated the two germline ends. From germline, CDR1 is ENHRY and CDR2 SYGVKD. CDR3 length equals 18 residues. DNA of the CDR3: TGTGCCATCAGTGAGTCGGAATCGGGGCCGAACTTGAATTCACCCCTCCACTTT. Residues: CAISESESGPNLNSPLHF.

This chain joins TRBV6-1 and TRBJ2-7, with D tentatively TRBD1 (6 bases). The CDR3 runs to 13 residues. V was shortened by 3 bases and J by 3 bases, with 9 bases between the two germline ends. Germline CDR1 MNHNS, CDR2 SASEGT. The CDR3 DNA reads TGTGCCAGCAGTGAGGGGGCTAACTACGAGCAGTACTTC. Translated: CASSEGANYEQYF.

The V gene is TRBV7-6, the J gene TRBJ1-1, with unresolved D. Looked up from germline, CDR1 is SGHVS and CDR2 is FNYEAQ. The CDR3 has 15 amino acids. V lost 1 base, J lost 0 bases, and 9 bases lay in between. Here the CDR3 reads CASSLGPNMNTEAFF. The CDR3 nucleotides are TGTGCCAGCAGCTTAGGACCTAACATGAACACTGAAGCTTTCTTT. Full variable domain (rest looked up from reference TRBV7-6 and TRBJ1-1): GAGVSQSPRYKVTKRGQDVALRCDPISGHVSLYWYRQALGQGPEFLTYFNYEAQQDKSGLPNDRFSAERPEGSISTLTIQRTEQRDSAMYRCASSLGPNMNTEAFFGQGTRLTVV.

The chain links TRBV4-1 to TRBJ1-2; 9 bases agree with TRBD1. The CDR3 is 15 amino acids. Germline V gives CDR1 MGHRA, CDR2 YSYEKL. The ends lost 2 bases at V and 5 bases at J; junction bases unmatched: 6. DNA for the CDR3: TGCGCCAGCAGCCAAACCGGGACAGGGAATTATGGCTACACCTTC. Translating gives CASSQTGTGNYGYTF.

The chain employs TRBV2 and TRBJ1-1; 7 bases are shared with TRBD1. CDR1 is SNHLY, CDR2 FYNNEI, per germline. The CDR3 totals 16 residues. V dropped 6 bases and J dropped 0; count of bases not matched to a gene: 10. The CDR3 loop reads CASRGDRPEVNTEAFF. DNA of the CDR3: TGTGCCAGCAGGGGGGACAGACCGGAGGTGAACACTGAAGCTTTCTTT.

The V call is TRBV18, the J call TRBJ1-3; D gene uncertain. Germline loops: CDR1 KGHSH, CDR2 LQKENI. This CDR3 comprises 17 residues. Trimming removed 2 bases at V and 0 bases at J, with 14 bases between. Here the CDR3 DNA reads TGTGCCAGCTCACCAGAGTTGACCAGCTCCTCTGGAAACACCATATATTTT. Encoded protein: CASSPELTSSSGNTIYF.